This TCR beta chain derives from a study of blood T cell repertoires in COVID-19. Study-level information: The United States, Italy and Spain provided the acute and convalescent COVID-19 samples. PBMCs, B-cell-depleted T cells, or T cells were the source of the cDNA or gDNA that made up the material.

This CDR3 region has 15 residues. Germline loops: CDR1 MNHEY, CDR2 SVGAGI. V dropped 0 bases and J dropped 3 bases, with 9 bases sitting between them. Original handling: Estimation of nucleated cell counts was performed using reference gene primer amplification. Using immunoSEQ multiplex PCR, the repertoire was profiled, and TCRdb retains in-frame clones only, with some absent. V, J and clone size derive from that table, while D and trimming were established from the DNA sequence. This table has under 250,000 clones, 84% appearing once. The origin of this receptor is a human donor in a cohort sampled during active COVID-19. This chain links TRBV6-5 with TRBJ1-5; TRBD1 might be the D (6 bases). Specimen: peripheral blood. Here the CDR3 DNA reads TGTGCCAGCAGTTACTCGGGACACATCAATCAGCCCCAGCATTTT. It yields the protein CASSYSGHINQPQHF.